The clone carrying this TCR beta chain was detected only a few times. Its matching antigen is unknown. The source of the sample is a study of response to subunit inactivated influenza vaccine. MiXCR, applied by TCRdb to the RT-PCR reads, yields one record per CDR3 protein. The profile shows 500,000 to 600,000 distinct CDR3 sequences, approximately 7.1% of them singletons. The CDR3 extends over 14 amino acids. Germline CDR1 reads DFQATT; CDR2 reads SNEGSKA (reference sequence). V was trimmed by 3 bases and J by 2 bases, leaving 13 bases between them. Broader study findings: A suggestion made by the authors is that each seasonal influenza vaccination recruits few new T cells.

The chain couples TRBV20-1 to TRBJ2-5; D uncertain. The source was PBMCs from blood, collected less than 30 months after vaccination. The origin of this receptor is a man aged 50-75 years who received an inactivated influenza vaccine. The CDR3 region is CSARVFGQQETQYF. The CDR3 region has the DNA TGCAGTGCTAGGGTTTTCGGCCAGCAAGAGACCCAGTACTTC.